This paragraph covers one T cell receptor (beta chain) sequence. The CDR3 is made up of 15 amino acids. V was clipped by 3 bases and J by 6 bases; unmatched bases: 6. Per germline, CDR1 SGHNT and CDR2 YYREEE (reference sequence). These data come from a study of control samples from healthy donors and cancer patients. The assay was immunoSEQ multiplex PCR, and TCRdb's table has in-frame clones only and misses some. Here the sample spans around 170,000 clones, roughly 90% being singletons. This sequence was found in a woman aged 50 to 60 in good health. Sequenced material: blood. The genes are TRBV5-4 and TRBJ2-1; 10 positions match TRBD2. The CDR3 DNA is TGTGCCAGCAGCTCCGGGACTAGCGTTGGCAATGAGCAGTTCTTC. Protein product: CASSSGTSVGNEQFF.